This record covers a single TCR beta chain. CDR3 length: 15 amino acids. V gave up 2 bases and J gave up 2 bases, with 11 bases separating them. The germline gives CDR1 MNHEY, CDR2 SVGAGI. The data were obtained in a study of blood T cell repertoires in COVID-19. Study at large: The United States, Italy and Spain provided the acute and convalescent COVID-19 samples.

Original processing notes: The assay estimated nucleated cells by amplifying reference gene primers. TCRdb's copy holds only in-frame clones and misses some; the assay was immunoSEQ multiplex PCR. From that table come the V and J calls and clone size; the DNA was used to work out D and trimming. The top ten hold about 7% of the sample, which has fewer than 200,000 clones, about four fifths seen once. The material sequenced was peripheral blood. The J gene is TRBJ2-3, the V gene TRBV6-5; D not certain. The origin of this receptor is a man aged 55 to 69 with acute or convalescent COVID-19. CDR3 DNA: TGTGCCAGCAGTTACCTAACAGTGGTCACAGATACGCAGTATTTT. This gives the protein CASSYLTVVTDTQYF.